This T cell receptor beta chain came from a study of CD8 T cells in Susac syndrome. The CD8+ and CD4+ T cells were isolated magnetically using a negative isolation approach, whereas the TEMRA cells were enriched by FACS. A quantity of roughly 0.5 to 1 ug RNA underwent reverse transcription using random hexamers. TCR beta CDR3 was amplified by immunoSEQ multiplex PCR. This amplification extended across 54 Vbeta and 13 Jbeta segments. TCRdb reanalysed the immunoSEQ multiplex PCR reads using MiXCR and keeps one entry per CDR3 protein. The table shows 65,000 to 90,000 distinct CDR3 sequences, with about 94% occurring only once. The clonotype was recovered from a human donor with multiple sclerosis. Sequences were obtained from CD8+ T cells from PBMCs.

Here the CDR3 reads CASSPLGTGGLEEKLFF. The CDR3 DNA follows: TGTGCCAGCAGCCCGCTGGGGACAGGGGGCTTGGAGGAAAAACTGTTTTTT. The chain recombines TRBV6-1 with TRBJ1-4; 12 bases map to TRBD1. The CDR3 runs 17 residues. Germline assignment: CDR1 MNHNS and CDR2 SASEGT. Trimming took 6 bases from V and 8 from J; bases not matched to a gene: 13.